One sample yielded the 19 T cell receptor beta chains listed below, sequenced in a study of shared clonotypes between healthy human individuals. Sequenced by immunoSEQ multiplex PCR; TCRdb stores in-frame clones only, minus some. Here the sample spans more than 2,000,000 clones, approximately 90% being singletons. Material for sequencing was naive CD4+ T cells sorted from blood. As to subset: CD45RA+ positively selected. Source of these receptors: a man in his late teens or twenties in good health.

This chain uses TRBV11-2 with TRBJ2-7; 7 bases map to TRBD1. Germline V gene data show CDR1 as SGHAT and CDR2 as FQNNGV. There are 13 residues in the CDR3. V gave up 9 bases and J gave up 2 bases; unmatched junction bases: 7. CDR3 region: CASTGQGAYEQYF. CDR3 DNA: TGTGCCAGTACAGGGCAGGGGGCCTACGAGCAGTACTTC.

The rearrangement joins TRBV5-6 to TRBJ1-2; D is perhaps TRBD1 (5 bases). CDR1 is SGHDT and CDR2 is YYEEEE in the germline V gene. The CDR3 is 13 amino acids. Trimming took 0 bases from V and 8 from J, leaving 11 bases between them. The CDR3 DNA sequence: TGTGCCAGCAGCTTGGCTGGGGGTTTCGGCTACACCTTC. It is translated as CASSLAGGFGYTF.

The V and J genes are TRBV5-4 and TRBJ2-1; 10 bases match TRBD1. Germline values: CDR1 SGHNT, CDR2 YYREEE (reference sequence). The V gene end was trimmed by 3 bases and the J gene end by 4 bases; junction bases not matched to a gene: 4. The CDR3 totals 15 residues. The CDR3 sequence: CASSSPGQGYNEQFF. The DNA of the CDR3 is TGTGCCAGCAGCTCTCCGGGACAGGGGTACAATGAGCAGTTCTTC.

This chain joins TRBV18 and TRBJ2-7, with TRBD2 matching 9 bases. CDR1 KGHSH and CDR2 LQKENI come from the germline V gene. The trim removed 1 base at V and 4 bases at J, leaving 5 bases unmatched. The CDR3 loop spans 15 amino acids. CDR3 protein: CASSPLAGVQYEQYF. The CDR3 DNA reads as TGTGCCAGCTCACCACTAGCGGGAGTGCAATACGAGCAGTACTTC.

Remarks on this clone: The sample holds other DNA sequences that translate to the same CDR3. The CDR3 DNA is TGTGCCTGGAGTGCGGGACTCTCCTACGAGCAGTACTTC. This encodes CAWSAGLSYEQYF. The chain links TRBV30 to TRBJ2-7, with D possibly being TRBD2 (6 bases). The CDR3 extends over 13 amino acids. In germline, CDR1 is GTSNPN, CDR2 SVGIG (reference sequence). Trimming left V 1 base short and J 0 bases short, with 7 bases between.

The chain recombines TRBV5-1 with TRBJ2-1; 10 bases match TRBD2. With V trimmed by 2 bases and J by 6 bases, 2 bases remained unmatched. The CDR3 is 14 amino acids. Germline CDR1 SGHRS, CDR2 YFSETQ. In DNA, the CDR3 is TGCGCCAGCAGCTTAAGCGGGAGGGTCAATGAGCAGTTCTTC. It codes for CASSLSGRVNEQFF.

The chain couples TRBV7-9 to TRBJ2-1; D is uncertain. Germline V gene sequence: CDR1 SEHNR, CDR2 FQNEAQ (reference sequence). Trimming removed 5 bases from V and 6 bases from J, with 5 bases in between. This CDR3 region has 11 residues. The CDR3 sequence: CASSNINEQFF. The CDR3 nucleotides read TGTGCCAGCAGCAACATCAATGAGCAGTTCTTC.

As regards this clone: Other DNA sequences in this sample translate to the same CDR3. The J gene is TRBJ1-1, the V gene TRBV12-5, with D perhaps TRBD1 (5 bases). Germline CDR1 reads LGHNT; CDR2 reads FRNRAP. Trimming took off 5 bases at V and 1 base at J, with 8 bases between the two ends. The CDR3 totals 13 residues. CDR3 protein: CASGPDRNTEAFF. The CDR3, as DNA: TGTGCTAGTGGTCCCGACAGGAACACTGAAGCTTTCTTT.

The chain couples TRBV15 to TRBJ2-2; D call uncertain. The CDR3 is 11 amino acids. Germline CDR1 and CDR2: LNHNV and YYDKDF (reference sequence). V dropped 7 bases and J dropped 4 bases, with 4 bases sitting between them. CDR3 in DNA: TGTGCCACCACACGCACCGGGGAGCTGTTTTTT. It is translated as CATTRTGELFF.

This chain joins TRBV7-9 and TRBJ2-5; unclear D gene. With 1 base removed from V and 5 bases from J, the gap between germline ends came to 5 bases. The CDR3 extends over 12 amino acids. Per the germline V gene, CDR1 is SEHNR and CDR2 is FQNEAQ (reference sequence). DNA for the CDR3: TGTGCCAGCAGCTTAGAACCCGAGACCCAGTACTTC. Translated: CASSLEPETQYF.

The chain couples TRBV6-5 to TRBJ1-5; no definite D call. V dropped 4 bases and J dropped 5 bases, with 12 bases sitting between them. Germline lookup yields CDR1 MNHEY and CDR2 SVGAGI. CDR3 size: 14 residues. In nucleotides, the CDR3 is TGTGCCAGCAGTTCGGGCCTTGGGGATCAGCCCCAGCATTTT. This sequence encodes CASSSGLGDQPQHF.

The rearrangement links TRBV7-2 to TRBJ2-7; 10 positions match TRBD2. The CDR3 is 16 amino acids. The germline CDR1 and CDR2 sequences are SGHTA and FQGNSA. The J segment lost 0 bases and the V segment lost 5 bases, leaving 7 bases of the junction unmatched. The CDR3 spells CASSEGLASSSYEQYF. CDR3 sequence (DNA): TGTGCCAGCAGCGAGGGACTAGCGTCGTCCTCCTACGAGCAGTACTTC.

The chain has TRBV28 and TRBJ1-3, with D perhaps TRBD1 (6 bases). The CDR3 has 14 amino acids. The V and J ends lost 6 bases and 4 bases respectively, with 13 bases between them. CDR1 is MDHEN, CDR2 SYDVKM, per germline. CDR3: CASRTPGAGNTIYF. Written as DNA, the CDR3 is TGTGCCAGCAGAACACCAGGGGCCGGAAACACCATATATTTT.

This clone was recorded once. CDR3 sequence (DNA): TGTGCCAGCAGTGGCGCCCGGGACAGGCGTACTAACTATGGCTACACCTTC. Amino acid sequence: CASSGARDRRTNYGYTF. This rearrangement joins TRBV6-1 to TRBJ1-2; 8 positions match TRBD1. The germline V gene encodes CDR1 MNHNS and CDR2 SASEGT. Trimming took 4 bases from V and 0 from J; bases not matched to a gene: 10. There are 17 residues in the CDR3.

The gene calls are TRBV18 and TRBJ1-2; the D gene is possibly TRBD1 (5 bases). Looked up from germline, CDR1 is KGHSH and CDR2 is LQKENI. The germline V and J ends were trimmed by 5 bases and 6 bases, with 16 bases remaining between them. CDR3 size: 14 residues. The CDR3 bases are TGTGCCAGCTCAGGCCTACAGGTCTCGGATGGCTACACCTTC. It translates to CASSGLQVSDGYTF.

Only one count was recorded for this clone. The J gene is TRBJ2-2, the V gene TRBV25-1; no clear D gene. V lost 2 bases and J 5 bases, leaving 3 bases between the germline ends. The CDR3 loop spans 12 amino acids. Per germline, CDR1 MGHDK and CDR2 SYGVNS. The CDR3 nucleotides read TGTGCCAGCAGTGAACAAACCGGGGAGCTGTTTTTT. Amino acids: CASSEQTGELFF.

This CDR3 reads CASSQGTGSYNEQFF. In DNA form, the CDR3 reads TGTGCCAGCAGCCAAGGGACAGGGTCCTACAATGAGCAGTTCTTC. The chain links TRBV5-5 to TRBJ2-1; 9 nucleotides match TRBD1. V was pared by 4 bases and J by 1 base, with 3 bases of the junction left unmatched. Germline assignment: CDR1 SGHKS and CDR2 YYEKEE (reference sequence). This CDR3 is built from 15 residues. The variable domain in full, with the rest retrieved from reference TRBV5-5 and TRBJ2-1, is DAGVTQSPTHLIKTRGQQVTLRCSPISGHKSVSWYQQVLGQGPQFIFQYYEKEERGRGNFPDRFSARQFPNYSSELNVNALLLGDSALYLCASSQGTGSYNEQFFGPGTRLTVL.

The V gene is TRBV2, the J gene TRBJ2-7, with 7 bases lining up with TRBD1. J was trimmed by 2 bases and V by 7 bases; bases with no gene match: 8. Germline V gene lookup returns CDR1 SNHLY and CDR2 FYNNEI. The CDR3 contains 14 residues. Here the CDR3 DNA reads TGTGCCAGCAATCAGGGCAGGGGGACCTACGAGCAGTACTTC. It encodes CASNQGRGTYEQYF.

This chain uses TRBV21-1 with TRBJ2-6. TRBV21-1 is labeled a pseudogene. The CDR3 covers 17 residues. The CDR3 DNA sequence: TGTGCCAGCAGCAAGGTCAGGGACGCTTCTGGGGCCAACGTCCTGACTTTC. As protein: CASSKVRDASGANVLTF.